This TCR beta chain was captured by sequencing in a study of T cells in Graves' hyperthyroidism and ophthalmopathy. Study-wide background: Peripheral blood specimens were obtained at initial diagnosis, prior to any treatment. Regarding the study as a whole: Clonotypes that were expanded in thyroid above 0.001 mostly appeared in blood too.

With duration under 3 months, ophthalmopathy was active: Clinical Activity Score at least 3, NOSPECS at least 4. RNA transcripts served as the template for amplifying TCR beta CDR3 regions. HTBI primers were employed in a first-round RT-PCR of the TCR CDR3. TCRdb reprocessed the multiplex PCR reads with MiXCR, giving one entry per CDR3 protein. Here the sample spans 450,000 to 650,000 distinct CDR3 sequences, over 12% being singletons. This clonotype was seen at least ten times. Its antigen is unknown. The germline gives CDR1 SGHVS, CDR2 FQNEAQ. This CDR3 region has 16 residues. The ends were cut back, 6 bases at V and 2 bases at J, with 19 bases in the middle.

The receptor was derived from a woman aged 18-29 years with Graves' ophthalmopathy. The chain couples TRBV7-8 to TRBJ1-1; no firm D call. The material sequenced was blood. CDR3 amino acids: CASSPTTRTPNTEAFF. The CDR3 DNA follows: TGTGCCAGCAGTCCCACAACACGGACGCCCAACACTGAAGCTTTCTTT. Supplemented by reference TRBV7-8 and TRBJ1-1, the full variable domain reads GAGVSQSPRYKVAKRGQDVALRCDPISGHVSLFWYQQALGQGPEFLTYFQNEAQLDKSGLPSDRFFAERPEGSVSTLKIQRTQQEDSAVYLCASSPTTRTPNTEAFFGQGTRLTVV.